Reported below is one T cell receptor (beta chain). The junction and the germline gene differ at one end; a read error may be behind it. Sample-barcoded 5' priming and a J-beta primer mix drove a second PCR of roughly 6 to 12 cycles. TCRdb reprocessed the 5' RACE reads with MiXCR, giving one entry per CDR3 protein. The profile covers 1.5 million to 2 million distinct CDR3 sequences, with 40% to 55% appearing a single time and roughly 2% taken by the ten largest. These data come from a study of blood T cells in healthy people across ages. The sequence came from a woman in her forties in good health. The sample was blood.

This CDR3 reads CASSVDLGGSYNEQVF. The DNA for the CDR3 is TGTGCCAGCAGCGTAGATTTGGGGGGTTCCTACAATGAGCAGGTCTTC. The gene calls are TRBV9 and TRBJ2-1; D may be TRBD2 (6 bases). The CDR3 consists of 16 residues. CDR1 and CDR2 (germline): SGDLS, YYNGEE.